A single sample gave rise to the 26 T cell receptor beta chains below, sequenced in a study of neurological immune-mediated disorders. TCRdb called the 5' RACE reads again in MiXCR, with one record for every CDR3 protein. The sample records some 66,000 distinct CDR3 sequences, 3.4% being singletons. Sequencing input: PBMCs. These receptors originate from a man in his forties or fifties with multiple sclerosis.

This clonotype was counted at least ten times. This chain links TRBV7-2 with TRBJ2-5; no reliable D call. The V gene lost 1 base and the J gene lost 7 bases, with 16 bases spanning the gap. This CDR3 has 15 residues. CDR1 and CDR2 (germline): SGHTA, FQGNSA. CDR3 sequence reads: CASSLGWGTTGTQYF. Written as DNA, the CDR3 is TGTGCCAGCAGCTTAGGTTGGGGTACGACCGGGACCCAGTACTTC.

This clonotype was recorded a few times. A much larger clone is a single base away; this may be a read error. The CDR3 sequence: CASSKVGYRQFF. For the CDR3, the DNA is TGTGCCAGCAGCAAAGTAGGCTATCGGCAGTTCTTC. The V gene is TRBV14, the J gene TRBJ2-1, with unresolved D. The CDR3 contains 12 residues. V lost 5 bases and J lost 12, with 14 bases in between. CDR1 SGHDN and CDR2 FVKESK come from the germline V gene.

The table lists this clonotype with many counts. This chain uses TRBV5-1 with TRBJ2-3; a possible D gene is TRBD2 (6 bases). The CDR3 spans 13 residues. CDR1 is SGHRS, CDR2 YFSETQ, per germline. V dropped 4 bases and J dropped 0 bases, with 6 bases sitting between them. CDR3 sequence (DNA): TGCGCCAGCAGCAGCGGGAGCACAGATACGCAGTATTTT. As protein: CASSSGSTDTQYF.

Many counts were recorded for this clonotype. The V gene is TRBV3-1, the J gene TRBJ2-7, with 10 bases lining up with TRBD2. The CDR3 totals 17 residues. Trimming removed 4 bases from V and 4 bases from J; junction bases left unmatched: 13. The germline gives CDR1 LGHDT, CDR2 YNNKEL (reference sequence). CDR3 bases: TGTGCCAGCAGCCGCCCGCCTAGCGGGGGATTCCTGTACGAGCAGTACTTC. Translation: CASSRPPSGGFLYEQYF.

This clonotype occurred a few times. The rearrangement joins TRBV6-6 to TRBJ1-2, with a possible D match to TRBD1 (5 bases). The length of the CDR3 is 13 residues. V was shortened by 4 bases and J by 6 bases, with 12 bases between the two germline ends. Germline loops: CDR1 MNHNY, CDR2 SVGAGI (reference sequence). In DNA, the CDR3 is TGTGCCAGCAGTTCGGGACCGACGGATGGCTACACCTTC. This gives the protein CASSSGPTDGYTF.

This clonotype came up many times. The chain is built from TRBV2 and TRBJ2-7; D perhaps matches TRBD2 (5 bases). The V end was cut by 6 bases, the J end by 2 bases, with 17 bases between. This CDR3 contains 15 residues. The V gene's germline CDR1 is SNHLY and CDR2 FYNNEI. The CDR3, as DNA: TGTGCCAGCAGCCCCGGCGGACTGGCGGCCTACGAGCAGTACTTC. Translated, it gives CASSPGGLAAYEQYF.

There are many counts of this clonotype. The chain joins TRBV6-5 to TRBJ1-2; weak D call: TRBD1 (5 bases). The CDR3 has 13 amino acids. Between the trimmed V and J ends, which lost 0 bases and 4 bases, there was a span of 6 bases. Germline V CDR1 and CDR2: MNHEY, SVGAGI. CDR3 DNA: TGTGCCAGCAGTTACTCGAGGGGCTATGGCTACACCTTC. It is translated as CASSYSRGYGYTF.

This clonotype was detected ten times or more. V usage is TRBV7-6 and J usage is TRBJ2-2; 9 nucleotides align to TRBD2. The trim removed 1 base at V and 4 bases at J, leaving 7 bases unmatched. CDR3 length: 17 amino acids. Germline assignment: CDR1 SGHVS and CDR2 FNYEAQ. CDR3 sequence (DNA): TGTGCCAGCAGCTTAGGGGTAGCGGGGGTCCCCACCGGGGAGCTGTTTTTT. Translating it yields CASSLGVAGVPTGELFF.

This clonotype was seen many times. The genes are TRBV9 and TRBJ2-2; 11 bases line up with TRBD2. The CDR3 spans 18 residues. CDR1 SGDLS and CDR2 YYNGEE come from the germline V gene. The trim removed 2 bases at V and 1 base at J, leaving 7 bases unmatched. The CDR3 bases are TGTGCCAGCAGCGTCGGGACTAGCGGAATCCTGAACACCGGGGAGCTGTTTTTT. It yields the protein CASSVGTSGILNTGELFF.

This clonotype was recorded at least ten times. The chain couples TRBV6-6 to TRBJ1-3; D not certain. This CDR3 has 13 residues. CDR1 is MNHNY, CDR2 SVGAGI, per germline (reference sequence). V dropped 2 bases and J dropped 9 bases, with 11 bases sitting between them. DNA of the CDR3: TGTGCCAGCAGTTACCCGGACCCCGCCACCATATATTTT. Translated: CASSYPDPATIYF.

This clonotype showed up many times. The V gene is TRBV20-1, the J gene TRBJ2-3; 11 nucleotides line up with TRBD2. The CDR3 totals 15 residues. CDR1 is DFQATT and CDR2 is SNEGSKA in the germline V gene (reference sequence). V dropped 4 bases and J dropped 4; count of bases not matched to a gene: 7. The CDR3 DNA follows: TGCAGTGCTACCTCCGGGACTAGCGGTGCAGATACGCAGTATTTT. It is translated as CSATSGTSGADTQYF.

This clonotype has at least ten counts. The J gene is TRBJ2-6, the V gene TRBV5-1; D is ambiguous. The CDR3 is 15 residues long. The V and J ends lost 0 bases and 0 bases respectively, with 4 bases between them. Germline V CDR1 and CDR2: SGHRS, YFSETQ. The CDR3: CASSLGDSGANVLTF. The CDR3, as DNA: TGCGCCAGCAGCTTGGGAGACTCTGGGGCCAACGTCCTGACTTTC.

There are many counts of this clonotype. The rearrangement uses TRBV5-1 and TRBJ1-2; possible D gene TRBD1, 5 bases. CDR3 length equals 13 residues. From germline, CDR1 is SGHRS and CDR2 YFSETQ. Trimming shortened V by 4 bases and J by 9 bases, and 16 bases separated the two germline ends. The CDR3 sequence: CASSPRQGNSYTF. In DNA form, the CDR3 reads TGCGCCAGCAGCCCGCGCCAGGGTAACAGCTACACCTTC.

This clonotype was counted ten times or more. The CDR3 region has the DNA TGCGCCTCCCACGGACAGGGAATAAATGAGCAGTTCTTC. Amino acid sequence: CASHGQGINEQFF. V and J are TRBV5-1 and TRBJ2-1; TRBD1 agrees at 8 bases. Per the germline V gene, CDR1 is SGHRS and CDR2 is YFSETQ. Unmatched junction bases numbered 10, after V lost 10 bases and J lost 7 bases. This CDR3 has 13 residues. Full variable domain (remainder filled in from reference TRBV5-1 and TRBJ2-1): KAGVTQTPRYLIKTRGQQVTLSCSPISGHRSVSWYQQTPGQGLQFLFEYFSETQRNKGNFPGRFSGRQFSNSRSEMNVSTLELGDSALYLCASHGQGINEQFFGPGTRLTVL.

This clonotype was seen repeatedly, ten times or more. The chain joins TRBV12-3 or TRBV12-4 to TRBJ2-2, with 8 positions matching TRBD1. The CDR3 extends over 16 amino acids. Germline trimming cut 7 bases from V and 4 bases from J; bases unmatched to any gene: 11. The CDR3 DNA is TGTGCCAGCACCCCAGAGGTCAGGGGGCGCACCGGGGAGCTGTTTTTT. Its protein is CASTPEVRGRTGELFF.

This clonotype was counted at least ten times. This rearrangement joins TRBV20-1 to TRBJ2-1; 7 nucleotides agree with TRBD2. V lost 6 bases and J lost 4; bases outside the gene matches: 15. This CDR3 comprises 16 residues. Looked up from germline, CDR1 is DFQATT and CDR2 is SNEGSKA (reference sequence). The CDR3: CSAAPRAGVSYNEQFF. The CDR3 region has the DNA TGCAGTGCAGCCCCCCGGGCGGGGGTTTCATACAATGAGCAGTTCTTC.

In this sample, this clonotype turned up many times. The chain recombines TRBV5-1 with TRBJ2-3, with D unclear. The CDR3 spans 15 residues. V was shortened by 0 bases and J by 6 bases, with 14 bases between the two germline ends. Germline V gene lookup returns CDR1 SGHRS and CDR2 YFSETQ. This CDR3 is CASSLASGDWDTQYF. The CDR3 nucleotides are TGCGCCAGCAGCTTGGCATCGGGCGACTGGGATACGCAGTATTTT.

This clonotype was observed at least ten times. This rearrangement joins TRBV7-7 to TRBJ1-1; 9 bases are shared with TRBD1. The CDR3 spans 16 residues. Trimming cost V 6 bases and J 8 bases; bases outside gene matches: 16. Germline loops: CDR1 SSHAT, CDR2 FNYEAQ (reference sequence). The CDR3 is CASRGGRQGESREAFF. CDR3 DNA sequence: TGTGCCAGCAGAGGAGGGCGACAGGGGGAATCTCGGGAAGCTTTCTTT.

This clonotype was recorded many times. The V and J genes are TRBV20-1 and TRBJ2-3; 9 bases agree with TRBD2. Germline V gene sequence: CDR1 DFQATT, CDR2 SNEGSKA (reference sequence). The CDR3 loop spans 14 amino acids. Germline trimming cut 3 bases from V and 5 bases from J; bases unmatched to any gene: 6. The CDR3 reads CSASQAGGRDTQYF. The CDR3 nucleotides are TGCAGTGCTAGTCAAGCGGGGGGCCGAGATACGCAGTATTTT.

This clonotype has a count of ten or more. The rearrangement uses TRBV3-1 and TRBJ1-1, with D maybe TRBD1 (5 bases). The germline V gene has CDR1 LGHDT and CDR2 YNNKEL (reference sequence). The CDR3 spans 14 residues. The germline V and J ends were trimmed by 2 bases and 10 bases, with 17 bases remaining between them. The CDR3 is CASSQIGAREGAFF. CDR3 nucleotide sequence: TGTGCCAGCAGCCAAATCGGGGCCCGGGAGGGAGCTTTCTTT. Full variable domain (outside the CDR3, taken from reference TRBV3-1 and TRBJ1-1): DTAVSQTPKYLVTQMGNDKSIKCEQNLGHDTMYWYKQDSKKFLKIMFSYNNKELIINETVPNRFSPKSPDKAHLNLHINSLELGDSAVYFCASSQIGAREGAFFGQGTRLTVV.

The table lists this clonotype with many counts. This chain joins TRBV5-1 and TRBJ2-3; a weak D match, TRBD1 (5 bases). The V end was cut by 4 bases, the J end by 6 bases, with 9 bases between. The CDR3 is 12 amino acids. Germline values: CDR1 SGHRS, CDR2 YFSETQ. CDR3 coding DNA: TGCGCCAGCAGCCCCGCAGGGGATACGCAGTATTTT. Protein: CASSPAGDTQYF.

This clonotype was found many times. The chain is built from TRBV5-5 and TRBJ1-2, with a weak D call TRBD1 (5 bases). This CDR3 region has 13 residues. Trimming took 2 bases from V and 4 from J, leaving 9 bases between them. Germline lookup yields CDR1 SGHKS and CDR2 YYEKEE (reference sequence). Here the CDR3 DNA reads TGTGCCAGCAGCTTAGAGGGGACCTATGGCTACACCTTC. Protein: CASSLEGTYGYTF.

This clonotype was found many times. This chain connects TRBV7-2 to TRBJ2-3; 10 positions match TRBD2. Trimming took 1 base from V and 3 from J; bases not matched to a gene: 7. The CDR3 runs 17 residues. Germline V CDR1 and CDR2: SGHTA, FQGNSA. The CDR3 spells CASSLVVGSGRTDTQYF. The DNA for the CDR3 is TGTGCCAGCAGCTTAGTTGTTGGTAGCGGGAGGACAGATACGCAGTATTTT.

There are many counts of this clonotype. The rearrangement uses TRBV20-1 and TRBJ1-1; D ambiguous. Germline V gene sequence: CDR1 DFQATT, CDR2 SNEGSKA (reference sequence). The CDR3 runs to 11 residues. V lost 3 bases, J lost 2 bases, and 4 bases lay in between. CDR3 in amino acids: CSASPNTEAFF. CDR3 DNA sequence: TGCAGTGCTAGTCCAAACACTGAAGCTTTCTTT.

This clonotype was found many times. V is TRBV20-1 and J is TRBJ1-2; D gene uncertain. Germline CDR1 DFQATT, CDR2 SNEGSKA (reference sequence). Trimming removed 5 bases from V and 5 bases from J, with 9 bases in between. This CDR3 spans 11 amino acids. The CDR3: CSAPEVYGYTF. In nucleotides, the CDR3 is TGCAGTGCTCCAGAGGTTTATGGCTACACCTTC.

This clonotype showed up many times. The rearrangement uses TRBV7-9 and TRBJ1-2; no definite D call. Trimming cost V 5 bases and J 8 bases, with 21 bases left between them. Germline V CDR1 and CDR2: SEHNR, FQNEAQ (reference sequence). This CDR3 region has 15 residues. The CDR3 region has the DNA TGTGCCAGCAGCCTTATGGCGGGTCCCCGCCCGGGCTACACCTTC. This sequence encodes CASSLMAGPRPGYTF. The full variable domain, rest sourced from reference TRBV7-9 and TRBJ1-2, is DTGVSQNPRHKITKRGQNVTFRCDPISEHNRLYWYRQTLGQGPEFLTYFQNEAQLEKSRLLSDRFSAERPKGSFSTLEIQRTEQGDSAMYLCASSLMAGPRPGYTFGSGTRLTVV.